This TCR beta chain was recorded in a study of blood T cells in healthy people across ages. The overall study: Researchers report that template switching captured about one barcoded beta molecule per two T cells. General study results and limits: Researchers report that TCR beta diversity correlated strongly with naive T cell percentage.

This CDR3 is built from 16 residues. Looked up from germline, CDR1 is LGHNA and CDR2 is YSLEER. The junction had 10 bases not matched to a gene; V was cut back by 1 base and J by 10 bases. This clonotype was counted a few times. Its antigen is undetermined. The second PCR ran roughly 7 to 11 cycles with a sample-barcoded 5' primer and J-beta primers. TCRdb reprocessed the 5' RACE reads via MiXCR and lists one record per CDR3 protein. The sample records about 810,000 distinct CDR3 sequences, around 34% being singletons. The donors, healthy Caucasians from Russia, were aged about 6 to 95. The sequenced sample consisted of blood. The source of this sequence is a man younger than 35 in good health. The rearrangement uses TRBV4-3 and TRBJ1-6; 7 positions agree with TRBD1. The CDR3 reads CASSQVGAGGRSPLHF. For the CDR3, the DNA is TGCGCCAGCAGCCAAGTGGGCGCAGGGGGTCGATCACCCCTCCACTTT.